These 16 T cell receptor beta chains came from one sample sequenced in a study of OX40 agonist ivuxolimab in advanced cancers. Libraries were built with the immunoSEQ multiplex PCR assay. The immuneACCESS repertoire file appears here via TCRdb, limited to in-frame rearrangements. These files lack a portion of the clones; in checked studies, under half of the deficit traces to unresolved V genes, and the cause of the others is not known. The sample table contains about 96,000 clones; only one count was recorded for 90% of them. Of the sample, roughly 1.6% falls within the top ten clones. The sample here was CD4+ or CD8+ T cells sorted from blood, taken in a trial of the OX40 agonist ivuxolimab. All receptors derive from an adult with an advanced solid tumor such as melanoma, head and neck, liver or kidney cancer.

This sequence joins TRBV7-2 and TRBJ1-4; maybe TRBD1 (6 bases). The germline V and J ends were trimmed by 3 bases and 8 bases, with 16 bases remaining between them. The germline gives CDR1 SGHTA, CDR2 FQGNSA. This CDR3 comprises 15 residues. CDR3 nucleotides: TGTGCCAGCAGCTTGGTAGCCGGAGGGGGAGAAAAACTGTTTTTT. It encodes CASSLVAGGGEKLFF.

The genes are TRBV4-3 and TRBJ2-7; 11 bases agree with TRBD2. This CDR3 contains 16 residues. The germline V gene encodes CDR1 LGHNA and CDR2 YSLEER. The V and J ends lost 4 bases and 4 bases, in that order; junction bases with no gene match: 9. For the CDR3, the DNA is TGCGCCAGCAGCCGCCTTCCGGGACTAGCGGAATACGAGCAGTACTTC. This gives the protein CASSRLPGLAEYEQYF.

The chain combines TRBV4-1 with TRBJ1-2; possible D gene TRBD1, 5 bases. CDR1 and CDR2 (germline): MGHRA, YSYEKL. The germline V and J ends were trimmed by 1 base and 2 bases, with 11 bases remaining between them. The CDR3 runs 15 residues. CDR3 residues: CASSQGRQINYGYTF. DNA of the CDR3: TGCGCCAGCAGCCAAGGTCGACAGATCAACTATGGCTACACCTTC.

The CDR3 is CASSPALAGVGQFF. CDR3 sequence (DNA): TGTGCCAGCAGCCCGGCACTAGCGGGAGTGGGGCAGTTCTTC. The chain has TRBV11-3 and TRBJ2-1; 11 bases are a match to TRBD2. The germline V gene has CDR1 SGHNT and CDR2 YENEEA. With 5 bases clipped from V and 12 bases from J, the junction kept 9 bases outside the gene matches. The CDR3 has 14 residues.

This clone has a single count. The CDR3 region has the DNA TGTGCCAGCTCACCACCAGCGGGGGATAGCACAGATACGCAGTATTTT. It is translated as CASSPPAGDSTDTQYF. V usage is TRBV18 and J usage is TRBJ2-3; TRBD2 aligns across 8 bases. Germline V gene data show CDR1 as KGHSH and CDR2 as LQKENI. J gave up 0 bases and V 0 bases, and 2 bases lay outside the gene matches. The CDR3 is made up of 16 amino acids.

The V gene is TRBV11-3, the J gene TRBJ2-7, with 11 positions matching TRBD1. CDR3 length equals 15 residues. Per the germline V gene, CDR1 is SGHNT and CDR2 is YENEEA. Trimming took 0 bases from V and 3 from J; bases not matched to a gene: 1. The CDR3 region has the DNA TGTGCCAGCAGCTTAGAAGGGACAGGGGGCTACGAGCAGTACTTC. Its translation: CASSLEGTGGYEQYF.

V and J are TRBV28 and TRBJ2-3; 7 positions match TRBD1. In germline, CDR1 is MDHEN, CDR2 SYDVKM. After removal of 3 bases from V and 4 bases from J, the junction contained 28 bases not matched to a gene. The CDR3 loop spans 22 amino acids. The CDR3 here is CASSFVGGGGLGAYSIPDTQYF. Here the CDR3 DNA reads TGTGCCAGCAGTTTTGTAGGGGGCGGCGGCCTGGGAGCCTATAGTATCCCAGATACGCAGTATTTT.

This clone appeared a single time. The chain is built from TRBV4-3 and TRBJ2-7; no firm D call. The CDR3 has 15 amino acids. From germline, CDR1 is LGHNA and CDR2 YSLEER. The ends were cut back, 0 bases at V and 3 bases at J, with 12 bases in the middle. The CDR3 here is CASSQDYRQSYEQYF. The CDR3, as DNA: TGCGCCAGCAGCCAAGATTACCGGCAGAGCTACGAGCAGTACTTC.

V usage is TRBV11-2 and J usage is TRBJ2-3, with TRBD2 matching 7 bases. The CDR3 runs to 13 residues. Germline CDR1 and CDR2: SGHAT and FQNNGV. The J segment lost 6 bases and the V segment lost 5 bases, leaving 5 bases of the junction unmatched. DNA of the CDR3: TGTGCCAGCAGCCAGACTAGCCTGGATACGCAGTATTTT. Translated: CASSQTSLDTQYF.

The chain recombines TRBV5-4 with TRBJ2-3; D uncertain. The CDR3 runs to 14 residues. Germline V CDR1 and CDR2: SGHNT, YYREEE (reference sequence). Trimming took off 2 bases at V and 6 bases at J, with 13 bases between the two ends. The CDR3 DNA sequence: TGTGCCAGCAGCTTAGAGGTGGTCACCGATACGCAGTATTTT. Its translation is CASSLEVVTDTQYF. Variable domain in full (rest from reference TRBV5-4 and TRBJ2-3): ETGVTQSPTHLIKTRGQQVTLRCSSQSGHNTVSWYQQALGQGPQFIFQYYREEENGRGNFPPRFSGLQFPNYSSELNVNALELDDSALYLCASSLEVVTDTQYFGPGTRLTVL.

V and J are TRBV6-4 and TRBJ2-5; D may be TRBD1 or TRBD2 (6 bases each). This CDR3 is 16 amino acids long. Germline loops: CDR1 MRHNA, CDR2 SNTAGT. Deletions cut 1 base from V and 4 bases from J, with 16 bases between. The CDR3 sequence is CASSDYPYGGRETQYF. CDR3 DNA sequence: TGTGCCAGCAGTGACTATCCGTATGGGGGGCGAGAGACCCAGTACTTC.

The V and J genes are TRBV7-9 and TRBJ1-1; possible D gene TRBD1, 5 bases. The germline V and J ends were trimmed by 3 bases and 7 bases, with 12 bases remaining between them. Germline CDR1 SEHNR, CDR2 FQNEAQ (reference sequence). The CDR3 spans 13 residues. The CDR3 DNA is TGTGCCAGCAGCTTCCCAACGGGGGTTGAAGCTTTCTTT. Protein sequence: CASSFPTGVEAFF. The whole variable domain, remainder taken from reference TRBV7-9 and TRBJ1-1, is DTGVSQNPRHKITKRGQNVTFRCDPISEHNRLYWYRQTLGQGPEFLTYFQNEAQLEKSRLLSDRFSAERPKGSFSTLEIQRTEQGDSAMYLCASSFPTGVEAFFGQGTRLTVV.

This rearrangement joins TRBV5-6 to TRBJ1-2, with a possible D match to TRBD1 (5 bases). The CDR3 is made up of 13 amino acids. CDR1 SGHDT and CDR2 YYEEEE come from the germline V gene. V gave up 3 bases and J gave up 5 bases, with 11 bases separating them. CDR3 DNA sequence: TGTGCCAGCAGCTCGGGGCAGGCATATGGCTACACCTTC. Amino acids: CASSSGQAYGYTF.

The V and J genes are TRBV27 and TRBJ2-3; D gene unclear. The CDR3 spans 13 residues. V was cut by 6 bases and J by 1 base, with 8 bases left in between. Germline CDR1 MNHEY, CDR2 SMNVEV (reference sequence). CDR3 protein: CASSLGGTDTQYF. CDR3 sequence (DNA): TGTGCCAGCAGCTTAGGAGGCACAGATACGCAGTATTTT.

This rearrangement joins TRBV6-1 to TRBJ2-3, with 8 positions matching TRBD1. This CDR3 region has 15 residues. Germline values: CDR1 MNHNS, CDR2 SASEGT. The ends lost 5 bases at V and 0 bases at J; junction bases unmatched: 4. The DNA of the CDR3 is TGTGCCAGCAGTATAGGACAGGGAAGCACAGATACGCAGTATTTT. This codes for CASSIGQGSTDTQYF.

This clone showed up just once. The genes are TRBV7-9 and TRBJ2-7; 10 bases are a match to TRBD2. This CDR3 comprises 17 residues. V trimming: 1 base; J trimming: 0 bases; junction bases outside the gene matches: 6. CDR1 and CDR2 (germline): SEHNR, FQNEAQ (reference sequence). The DNA of the CDR3 is TGTGCCAGCAGCTTAGTGACTAGCGGGTTGAGCTCCTACGAGCAGTACTTC. It yields the protein CASSLVTSGLSSYEQYF. The whole variable domain, filled in from reference TRBV7-9 and TRBJ2-7, reads DTGVSQNPRHKITKRGQNVTFRCDPISEHNRLYWYRQTLGQGPEFLTYFQNEAQLEKSRLLSDRFSAERPKGSFSTLEIQRTEQGDSAMYLCASSLVTSGLSSYEQYFGPGTRLTVT.